A selection of T cell receptor beta chains follows, all from one sample in a study of blood T cell repertoires in COVID-19. Data came from immunoSEQ multiplex PCR; TCRdb stores just in-frame clones and leaves some out. The sample holds about 16,000 clones; roughly 88% are singletons and the top ten take approximately 2.6%. Sequenced input: peripheral blood. Every receptor here comes from a human donor in a cohort sampled during active COVID-19. CDR3s include the opening cysteine and the closing phenylalanine or tryptophan. The order of the fields is J gene, clone size, V gene, D gene, CDR3 DNA, CDR3 protein. A D gene is named only where the DNA matches it firmly. Clone size is stated in some rows and not others, as once, few, many or a class when expanded.

J: TRBJ2-2; size: NA; V: TRBV5-1; D: TRBD2; DNA: TGCGCCAGCAGTTTTGCGGGAGGGACGGGCACCGGGGAGCTGTTTTTT; CDR3: CASSFAGGTGTGELFF
J: TRBJ1-1; size: NA; V: TRBV9; D: NA; DNA: TGTGCCAGCAGCGTTAGTGGAGGGGTTTTGGGCACTGAAGCTTTCTTT; CDR3: CASSVSGGVLGTEAFF
J: TRBJ1-4; size: NA; V: TRBV4-3; D: NA; DNA: TGCGCCAGCAGCCAAGAGATAACCGGGAGTGAAAAACTGTTTTTT; CDR3: CASSQEITGSEKLFF
J: TRBJ2-3; size: NA; V: TRBV2; D: TRBD2; DNA: TGTGCCAGCAGTGAAAGGACTAGCGACACAGATACGCAGTATTTT; CDR3: CASSERTSDTDTQYF
J: TRBJ1-1; size: NA; V: TRBV3-1/TRBV3-2; D: TRBD1; DNA: TGTGCCAGCAGCCTCGGCACAGGGGGGACTGAAGCTTTCTTT; CDR3: CASSLGTGGTEAFF
J: TRBJ1-5; size: once; V: TRBV5-1; D: NA; DNA: TGCGCCAGCAGCCTGCAGGGATTTAGGAATCAGCCCCAGCATTTT; CDR3: CASSLQGFRNQPQHF
J: TRBJ2-5; size: NA; V: TRBV3-1/TRBV3-2; D: NA; DNA: TGTGCCAGCAGCCAAGATCACATGGCAGAGACCCAGTACTTC; CDR3: CASSQDHMAETQYF
J: TRBJ2-5; size: NA; V: TRBV4-2; D: TRBD2; DNA: TGTGCCAGCAGCCAAGATATCGCCGCTGGGTTAGCGGGAGCCCAAGAGACCCAGTACTTC; CDR3: CASSQDIAAGLAGAQETQYF
J: TRBJ2-5; size: NA; V: TRBV18; D: TRBD1; DNA: TGTGCCAGCTCGTTTACAGGGGTCGACTTGGGGACCCAGTACTTC; CDR3: CASSFTGVDLGTQYF
J: TRBJ2-5; size: NA; V: TRBV11-2; D: NA; DNA: TGTGCCAGCAGCCAGGGGGGTTTGGAGACCCAGTACTTC; CDR3: CASSQGGLETQYF
J: TRBJ2-3; size: NA; V: TRBV14; D: NA; DNA: TGTGCCAGCAGCCAACCCCGGGATGGGGTTACGCAGTATTTT; CDR3: CASSQPRDGVTQYF
J: TRBJ1-4; size: once; V: TRBV5-4; D: NA; DNA: TGTGCCAGCAGCTTGAACCAGGTTGGCAGGGGCGAAAAACTGTTTTTT; CDR3: CASSLNQVGRGEKLFF
J: TRBJ2-3; size: NA; V: TRBV5-6; D: TRBD2; DNA: TGTGCCAGCAGCTTGGCGGGGCGGGAGCCAGTAGATACGCAGTATTTT; CDR3: CASSLAGREPVDTQYF
J: TRBJ2-1; size: NA; V: TRBV29-1; D: NA; DNA: TGCAGCGTTGTTTGGGACTTCCCCTACAATGAGCAGTTCTTC; CDR3: CSVVWDFPYNEQFF
J: TRBJ2-5; size: NA; V: TRBV11-2; D: TRBD2; DNA: TGTGCCAGCAGCTTAGGGGGACTAGCGGGAGCTGGAGAGACCCAGTACTTC; CDR3: CASSLGGLAGAGETQYF
J: TRBJ2-2; size: NA; V: TRBV18; D: TRBD1; DNA: TGTGCCAGCTCACCGGGCGACAGGGGAGGCACCGGGGAGCTGTTTTTT; CDR3: CASSPGDRGGTGELFF
J: TRBJ1-1; size: NA; V: TRBV6-5; D: TRBD1; DNA: TGTGCCAGCAGCAACCGACAGGGCAACACTGAAGCTTTCTTT; CDR3: CASSNRQGNTEAFF
J: TRBJ1-1; size: NA; V: TRBV18; D: TRBD1; DNA: TGTGCCAGCTCACCCGGACAGGGGAACACTGAAGCTTTCTTT; CDR3: CASSPGQGNTEAFF
J: TRBJ2-6; size: once; V: TRBV5-4; D: NA; DNA: TGTGCCAGCAACAAGTGGGGGGTTGGGGCCAACGTCCTGACTTTC; CDR3: CASNKWGVGANVLTF
J: TRBJ2-7; size: NA; V: TRBV7-2; D: TRBD2; DNA: TGTGCCAGCAGCTTAGTGGGGATCCAGGGAGGGTACTACGAGCAGTACTTC; CDR3: CASSLVGIQGGYYEQYF
J: TRBJ1-5; size: NA; V: TRBV19; D: TRBD1; DNA: TGTGCCAGTAGTATCCCCCAGGGGGTTGTTGGCCAGCCCCAGCATTTT; CDR3: CASSIPQGVVGQPQHF
J: TRBJ2-5; size: NA; V: TRBV12-3/TRBV12-4; D: NA; DNA: TGTGCCAGCAGTCCCTCGGAGACCCAGTACTTC; CDR3: CASSPSETQYF